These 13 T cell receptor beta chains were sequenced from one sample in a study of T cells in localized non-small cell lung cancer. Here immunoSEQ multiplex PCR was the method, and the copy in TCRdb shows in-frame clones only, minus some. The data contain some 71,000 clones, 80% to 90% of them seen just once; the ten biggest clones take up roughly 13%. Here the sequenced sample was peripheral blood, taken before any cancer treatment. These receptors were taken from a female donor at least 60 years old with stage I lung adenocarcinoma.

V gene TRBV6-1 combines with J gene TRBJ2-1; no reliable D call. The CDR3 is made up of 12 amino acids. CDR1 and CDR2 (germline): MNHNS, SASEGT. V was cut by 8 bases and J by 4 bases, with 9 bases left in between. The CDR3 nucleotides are TGTGCCAGCTCTGCCAGATACAATGAGCAGTTCTTC. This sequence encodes CASSARYNEQFF.

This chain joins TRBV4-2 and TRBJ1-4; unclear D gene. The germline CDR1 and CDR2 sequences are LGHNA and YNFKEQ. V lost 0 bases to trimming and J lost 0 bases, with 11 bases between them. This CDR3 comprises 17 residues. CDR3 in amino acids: CASSQERRVATNEKLFF. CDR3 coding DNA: TGTGCCAGCAGCCAAGAGAGGAGAGTTGCAACTAATGAAAAACTGTTTTTT.

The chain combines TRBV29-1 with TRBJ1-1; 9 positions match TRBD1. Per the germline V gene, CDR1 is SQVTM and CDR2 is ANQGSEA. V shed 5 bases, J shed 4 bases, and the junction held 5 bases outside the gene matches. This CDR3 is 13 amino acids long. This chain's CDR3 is CSVHRGRVTEAFF. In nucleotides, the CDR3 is TGCAGCGTTCACAGGGGGCGAGTCACTGAAGCTTTCTTT.

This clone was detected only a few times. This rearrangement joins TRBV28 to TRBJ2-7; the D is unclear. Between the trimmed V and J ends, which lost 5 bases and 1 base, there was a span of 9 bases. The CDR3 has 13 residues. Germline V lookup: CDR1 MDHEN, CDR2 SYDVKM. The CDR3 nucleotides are TGTGCCAGCAGTACCTCATGGTCCTACGAGCAGTACTTC. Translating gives CASSTSWSYEQYF.

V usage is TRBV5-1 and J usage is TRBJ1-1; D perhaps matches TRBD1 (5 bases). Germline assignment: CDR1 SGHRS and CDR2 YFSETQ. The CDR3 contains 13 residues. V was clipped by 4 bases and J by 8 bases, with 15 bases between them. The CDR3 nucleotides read TGCGCCAGCAGCCCCGAGGGGCGATTGGAAGCTTTCTTT. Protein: CASSPEGRLEAFF.

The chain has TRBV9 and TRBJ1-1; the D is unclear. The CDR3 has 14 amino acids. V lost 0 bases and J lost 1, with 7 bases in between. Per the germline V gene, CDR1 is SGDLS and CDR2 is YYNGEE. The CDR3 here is CASSVDNKNTEAFF. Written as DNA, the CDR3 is TGTGCCAGCAGCGTAGATAACAAGAACACTGAAGCTTTCTTT.

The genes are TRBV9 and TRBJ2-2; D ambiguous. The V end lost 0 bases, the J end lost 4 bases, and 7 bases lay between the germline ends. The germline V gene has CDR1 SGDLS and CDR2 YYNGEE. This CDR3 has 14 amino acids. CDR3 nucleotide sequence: TGTGCCAGCAGCGTAGTGGGAATCACCGGGGAGCTGTTTTTT. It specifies CASSVVGITGELFF.

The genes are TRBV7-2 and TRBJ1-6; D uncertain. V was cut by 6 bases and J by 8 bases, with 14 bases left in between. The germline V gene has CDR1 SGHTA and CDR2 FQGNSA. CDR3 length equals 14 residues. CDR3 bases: TGTGCCAGCAGTCTCACTATCGGGGATTCACCCCTCCACTTT. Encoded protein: CASSLTIGDSPLHF.

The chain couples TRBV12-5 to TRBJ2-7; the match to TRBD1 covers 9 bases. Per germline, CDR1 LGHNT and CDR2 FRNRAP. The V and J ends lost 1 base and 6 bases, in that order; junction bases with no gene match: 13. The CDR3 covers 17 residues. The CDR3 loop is CASGLGAGTGQTCEQYF. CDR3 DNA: TGTGCTAGTGGTTTGGGGGCCGGGACAGGGCAAACCTGCGAGCAGTACTTC.

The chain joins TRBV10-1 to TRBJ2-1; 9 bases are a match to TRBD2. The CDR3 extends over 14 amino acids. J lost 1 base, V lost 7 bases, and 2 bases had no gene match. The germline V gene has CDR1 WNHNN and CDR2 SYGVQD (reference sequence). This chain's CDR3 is CASKTSGSYNEQFF. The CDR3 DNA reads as TGCGCCAGCAAGACTAGCGGATCCTACAATGAGCAGTTCTTC.

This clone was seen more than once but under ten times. CDR3 nucleotide sequence: TGTGCCAGCAGTTTACAGATAGGTGAAAAACTGTTTTTT. It yields the protein CASSLQIGEKLFF. The rearrangement uses TRBV28 and TRBJ1-4, with no clear D. The CDR3 is 13 amino acids. Germline lookup yields CDR1 MDHEN and CDR2 SYDVKM. Deletions cut 2 bases from V and 7 bases from J, with 8 bases between.

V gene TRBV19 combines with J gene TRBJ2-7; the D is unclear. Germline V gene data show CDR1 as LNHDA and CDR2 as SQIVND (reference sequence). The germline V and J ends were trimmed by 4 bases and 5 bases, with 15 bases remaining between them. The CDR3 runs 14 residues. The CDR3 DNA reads TGTGCCAGTAGTAACCCTAGGGATCCGGACGAGCAGTACTTC. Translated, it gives CASSNPRDPDEQYF.

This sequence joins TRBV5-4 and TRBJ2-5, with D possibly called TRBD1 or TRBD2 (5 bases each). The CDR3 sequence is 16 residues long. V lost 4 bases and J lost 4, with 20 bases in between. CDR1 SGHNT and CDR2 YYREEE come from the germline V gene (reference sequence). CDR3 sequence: CASSRPGQRVGETQYF. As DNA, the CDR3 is TGTGCCAGCAGCCGCCCAGGGCAGAGGGTCGGAGAGACCCAGTACTTC.